The 9 T cell receptor beta chains below come from one sample, sequenced in a study of shared clonotypes between healthy human individuals (dated by TCRdb to about 2020). The library relied on the immunoSEQ multiplex PCR assay. TCRdb re-hosts the immuneACCESS table, in-frame sequences only. Its copies lack some clones; in the studies checked, an unresolved V gene accounts for under half of them, and the cause for the rest is not known. This sample has about 680,000 clones in its table, and less than 80% of those were observed once. Around 2% of the sample belongs to the ten largest clones. Sequencing input: memory CD4+ T cells sorted from blood. This sample's cell subset or site label indicates: CD45RA-negative fraction. Receptors originate from a woman in her twenties or thirties in good health.

This clone was observed a handful of times. The gene calls are TRBV5-1 and TRBJ2-7; D is tentatively TRBD1 or TRBD2 (6 bases each). This CDR3 comprises 15 residues. The germline CDR1 and CDR2 sequences are SGHRS and YFSETQ. V lost 2 bases and J lost 5, with 17 bases in between. The CDR3 region has the DNA TGCGCCAGCAGCTTAGGGGGGCTTAGCGGCCACGAGCAGTACTTC. It specifies CASSLGGLSGHEQYF.

V usage is TRBV4-2 and J usage is TRBJ1-1; a weak D match, TRBD1 (5 bases). The CDR3 is made up of 15 amino acids. Germline V gene lookup returns CDR1 LGHNA and CDR2 YNFKEQ. Between the trimmed V and J ends, which lost 0 bases and 5 bases, there was a span of 13 bases. Written as DNA, the CDR3 is TGTGCCAGCAGCCAAGAGCTCAGGGTAGGGACTGAAGCTTTCTTT. The encoded protein is CASSQELRVGTEAFF.

This clone was recorded at least ten times. The V and J genes are TRBV2 and TRBJ1-1; 7 bases line up with TRBD1. The CDR3 is 15 amino acids. Germline CDR1 is SNHLY and CDR2 is FYNNEI. After removal of 2 bases from V and 8 bases from J, the junction contained 11 bases not matched to a gene. CDR3 coding DNA: TGTGCCAGCAGTGAATTCGGAGGGGGCTTCGCCGAAGCTTTCTTT. This gives the protein CASSEFGGGFAEAFF.

This clone has only one observation. It may be a read error: a sequence one base away is much more abundant. This specimen includes other DNA sequences encoding the same CDR3. V gene TRBV7-2 combines with J gene TRBJ1-1; TRBD1 might be the D (6 bases). Germline V gene data show CDR1 as SGHTA and CDR2 as FQGNSA. This CDR3 is 13 amino acids long. The DNA for the CDR3 is TGTGCCAGCAGCACCCAAAGGGACACTGAAGCTTTTTTT. This sequence encodes CASSTQRDTEAFF.

This chain uses TRBV11-2 with TRBJ1-5; a weak D match, TRBD1 (5 bases). Germline assignment: CDR1 SGHAT and CDR2 FQNNGV. The CDR3 contains 15 residues. Deletions cut 4 bases from V and 1 base from J, with 11 bases between. In nucleotides, the CDR3 is TGTGCCAGCAGCTCGTGGGACCTCAGCAATCAGCCCCAGCATTTT. Translating it yields CASSSWDLSNQPQHF.

V is TRBV9 and J is TRBJ1-4, with D perhaps matching TRBD1 (5 bases). Trimming removed 3 bases from V and 3 bases from J, with 12 bases in between. The CDR3 contains 15 residues. Looked up from germline, CDR1 is SGDLS and CDR2 is YYNGEE. As DNA, the CDR3 is TGTGCCAGCAGCGACCCATCGGGGGCTAATGAAAAACTGTTTTTT. Translating it yields CASSDPSGANEKLFF.

The V call is TRBV5-1, the J call TRBJ2-2, with D perhaps matching TRBD1 (6 bases). Per the germline V gene, CDR1 is SGHRS and CDR2 is YFSETQ. The CDR3 has 16 amino acids. With 4 bases removed from V and 5 bases from J, the gap between germline ends came to 18 bases. Here the CDR3 DNA reads TGCGCCAGCAGCAAAAACAGGGACGCCTTAACCGGGGAGCTGTTTTTT. Translation gives CASSKNRDALTGELFF.

This clone showed up many times. The CDR3: CASSQDRFPTDTQYF. The CDR3 DNA reads TGTGCCAGCAGCCAAGATAGGTTCCCCACAGATACGCAGTATTTT. The chain uses TRBV14 and TRBJ2-3; D unclear. CDR1 SGHDN and CDR2 FVKESK come from the germline V gene. The germline V and J ends were trimmed by 0 bases and 2 bases, with 9 bases remaining between them. CDR3 length: 15 amino acids.

The chain uses TRBV7-3 and TRBJ2-2, with D maybe TRBD1 (6 bases). Trimming shortened V by 5 bases and J by 1 base, and 17 bases separated the two germline ends. CDR1 and CDR2 from the germline V gene are SGHTA and FQGTGA. This CDR3 region has 17 residues. CDR3 in amino acids: CASSVNALQGNTGELFF. As DNA, the CDR3 is TGTGCCAGCAGCGTAAATGCACTACAGGGGAACACCGGGGAGCTGTTTTTT.